This is a list of T cell receptor beta chains from one sample in a study of T cells in Graves' hyperthyroidism and ophthalmopathy. TCRdb processed the multiplex PCR reads anew with MiXCR; each CDR3 protein has one entry. The table has around 300,000 distinct CDR3 sequences, approximately 23% seen once. Specimen: blood. These TCRs come from a young man with Graves' ophthalmopathy. CDR3s include the opening cysteine and the closing phenylalanine or tryptophan. The D gene is left open where the match is weak. Clone size is shown for a subset of rows, as once, few, many or a class of expanded clone.

clone_size	j_call	v_call	d_call	cdr3_nt	cdr3_aa
few	TRBJ2-3	TRBV29-1	NA	TGCAGCGTTGCAGCGGCCGGCACAGATACGCAGTATTTT	CSVAAAGTDTQYF
NA	TRBJ1-2	TRBV3-1	NA	TGTGCCAGCAGCCAAGAGGGGGCAGGGGATGATGGCTACACCTTC	CASSQEGAGDDGYTF
few	TRBJ2-1	TRBV30	TRBD2	TGTGCCTGGATAAGGACTAGCGGGAATGCGTTCTTC	CAWIRTSGNAFF
NA	TRBJ2-1	TRBV20-1	TRBD2	TGCAGTGCTACCGGACTAGCGTCTAGTGATGAGCAGTTCTTC	CSATGLASSDEQFF
many	TRBJ2-3	TRBV20-1	TRBD2	TGCAGTGGAGGAGGTAGCGGGAGTTTAGCCGATACGCAGTATTTT	CSGGGSGSLADTQYF
many	TRBJ1-2	TRBV27	TRBD1	TGTGCCAGCAGTCAGGACAGGCGAGCTAACTATGGCTACACCTTC	CASSQDRRANYGYTF
NA	TRBJ2-1	TRBV20-1	NA	TGCAGTGCTAGAGATTTGGGCAATGAGCAGTTCTTC	CSARDLGNEQFF
many	TRBJ1-2	TRBV7-9	NA	TGTGCCAGCAGCTCAGTGCGCTATGGCTACACCTTC	CASSSVRYGYTF
few	TRBJ2-7	TRBV2	NA	TGTGCCAGCACCGAGGTAGTAAGGCGGGGCTCCTACGAGCAGTACTTC	CASTEVVRRGSYEQYF
few	TRBJ1-6	TRBV13	NA	TGTGCCAGCAGTTCAACCCATCCCGGAGCGAATTCACCCCTCCACTTT	CASSSTHPGANSPLHF
few	TRBJ1-1	TRBV6-1	NA	TGTGCCAGCAATTTCGGGATGAACACTGAAGCTTTCTTT	CASNFGMNTEAFF
NA	TRBJ2-5	TRBV19	NA	TGTGCCAGTATGGCCCGGCTGGGTCGAGAGACCCAGTACTTC	CASMARLGRETQYF
NA	TRBJ2-2	TRBV2	NA	TGTGCCAGCTTTCTTGAGGGGGAGCTGTTTTTT	CASFLEGELFF
many	TRBJ1-1	TRBV5-1	TRBD1	TGCGCCAGCAGCGGGACAGGGGGCACTGAAGCTTTCTTT	CASSGTGGTEAFF
many	TRBJ1-5	TRBV3-1	NA	TGTGCCAGCAGCCAGGGGAGGAGGGGCCAGCCCCAGCATTTT	CASSQGRRGQPQHF
NA	TRBJ2-7	TRBV9	NA	TGTGCCAGCAGCGTAGACGGGAGTAGCTCCGAGCAGTACTTC	CASSVDGSSSEQYF
NA	TRBJ2-3	TRBV7-8	NA	TGTGCCACTACTAGCACAGATACGCAGTATTTT	CATTSTDTQYF
few	TRBJ2-1	TRBV7-3	TRBD2	TGTGCCCTCAAGGGGAGGGCCCTCCCGTATTACAATGAGCAGTTCTTC	CALKGRALPYYNEQFF
NA	TRBJ2-1	TRBV7-9	TRBD2	TGTGCCAGCAGCTCCTCCAGACTAGCGGGACCTCACAATGAGCAGTTCTTC	CASSSSRLAGPHNEQFF
many	TRBJ2-7	TRBV7-9	NA	TGTGCCAGCAGCCCCAGTCGGGGGCTCTACGAGCAGTACTTC	CASSPSRGLYEQYF
few	TRBJ1-3	TRBV2	NA	TGTGCCAGCAATAGCGCCGGCTCTGGAAACACCATATATTTT	CASNSAGSGNTIYF
few	TRBJ2-5	TRBV5-1	NA	TGCGCCAGCAGCCACCGGGGGCACCAAGAGACCCAGTACTTC	CASSHRGHQETQYF
many	TRBJ1-2	TRBV30	NA	TGTGCCTGGAGTGTATCCGGCCCAGTCTATGGCTACACCTTC	CAWSVSGPVYGYTF
NA	TRBJ1-5	TRBV19	NA	TGTGCCAGTAGTATCGGGACTTACTCTTATAGCAATCAGCCCCAGCATTTT	CASSIGTYSYSNQPQHF
few	TRBJ2-2	TRBV10-1	NA	TGCGCCAGCAGTGGAAACACCGGGGAGCTGTTTTTT	CASSGNTGELFF
many	TRBJ2-1	TRBV5-1	NA	TGCGCCAGCAGCTTGGAAGTGGGCAATGAGCAGTTCTTC	CASSLEVGNEQFF
once	TRBJ1-1	TRBV18	NA	TGTGCCAGCTCTCTCCAGGGGAAATCGGTCGCTGAAGCTTTCTTT	CASSLQGKSVAEAFF
NA	TRBJ2-2	TRBV19	TRBD2	TGTGCCAGTCGCATTAGGACTAGCGTGAACACCGGGGAGCTGTTTTTT	CASRIRTSVNTGELFF
NA	TRBJ2-5	TRBV20-1	TRBD1	TGCAGTGCTAGAGATCTAGGCAGGGGGCAGGAGACCCAGTACTTC	CSARDLGRGQETQYF
many	TRBJ1-1	TRBV5-1	TRBD1	TGCGCCAGCAGCCTCACAGGGGGCCCTGGCACTGAAGCTTTCTTT	CASSLTGGPGTEAFF
few	TRBJ2-3	TRBV6-1	NA	TGTGCCAGCAGTGAAGCGTTAGGGAGCATCACGGATACGCAGTATTTT	CASSEALGSITDTQYF
NA	TRBJ2-5	TRBV6-5	NA	TGTGCCAGCAGTTACTCCTCATCGTGGACCCAGTACTTC	CASSYSSSWTQYF
few	TRBJ1-5	TRBV29-1	NA	TGCAGCGTTGGAGGGCAGAAGAATCAGCCCCAGCATTTT	CSVGGQKNQPQHF